A single sample gave rise to the 16 T cell receptor beta chains below, sequenced in a study of shared clonotypes between healthy human individuals. Sequencing used immunoSEQ multiplex PCR; TCRdb keeps in-frame clones, though not all of them. This table holds roughly 400,000 clones, about 97% found once. The sample was memory CD8+ T cells sorted from blood. The subset is: CD45RO+ cells pooled with CCR7-negative TemRA cells. The receptors derive from a man aged 25-45 years in good health.

The chain has TRBV29-1 and TRBJ1-1, with no clear D. The ends were cut back, 4 bases at V and 0 bases at J, with 9 bases in the middle. Germline lookup yields CDR1 SQVTM and CDR2 ANQGSEA. This CDR3 comprises 13 residues. The CDR3 here is CSVGLMMNTEAFF. Written as DNA, the CDR3 is TGCAGCGTTGGTCTGATGATGAACACTGAAGCTTTCTTT.

The chain recombines TRBV6-1 with TRBJ1-2; D is perhaps TRBD1 (6 bases). Trimming took off 1 base at V and 7 bases at J, with 13 bases between the two ends. Germline loops: CDR1 MNHNS, CDR2 SASEGT. The CDR3 is 14 residues long. The CDR3 sequence is CASSEVAGAVGYTF. The CDR3 DNA reads as TGTGCCAGCAGTGAAGTTGCGGGGGCGGTTGGCTACACCTTC.

The chain uses TRBV27 and TRBJ2-3; D possibly uses TRBD1 or TRBD2 (5 bases each). Germline assignment: CDR1 MNHEY and CDR2 SMNVEV (reference sequence). The CDR3 is 14 residues long. V shed 2 bases and J shed 6 bases, with 12 bases lying between them. The CDR3 loop reads CASSLVTGTDTQYF. The CDR3, as DNA: TGTGCCAGCAGTTTAGTTACGGGGACCGATACGCAGTATTTT.

The CDR3 here is CASSLSGIYNEQFF. In DNA form, the CDR3 reads TGCGCCAGCAGCTTAAGCGGGATATACAATGAGCAGTTCTTC. The genes are TRBV5-1 and TRBJ2-1; the match to TRBD2 covers 7 bases. CDR1 and CDR2 (germline): SGHRS, YFSETQ. V was pared by 2 bases and J by 4 bases, with 3 bases of the junction left unmatched. There are 14 residues in the CDR3.

The chain employs TRBV4-1 and TRBJ2-7, with D maybe TRBD1 (7 bases). This CDR3 region has 15 residues. Trimming removed 1 base from V and 4 bases from J, with 14 bases in between. CDR1 and CDR2 from the germline V gene are MGHRA and YSYEKL. This CDR3 is CASSQVEGAGYEQYF. The CDR3 DNA reads TGCGCCAGCAGCCAAGTGGAGGGGGCGGGTTACGAGCAGTACTTC.

The rearrangement uses TRBV9 and TRBJ1-3; possible D gene TRBD1, 5 bases. CDR3 length equals 15 residues. Germline V gives CDR1 SGDLS, CDR2 YYNGEE. V shed 7 bases and J shed 2 bases, with 16 bases lying between them. The CDR3 region has the DNA TGTGCCAGCTCCCGTCCAGGGTCGGCTGGAAACACCATATATTTT. Protein: CASSRPGSAGNTIYF.

The chain joins TRBV27 to TRBJ2-1; TRBD2 matches 15 bases. The CDR3 loop spans 22 amino acids. V lost 4 bases to trimming and J lost 6 bases; unmatched junction nucleotides: 22. CDR1 MNHEY and CDR2 SMNVEV come from the germline V gene (reference sequence). The CDR3 sequence is CASSSWYGLTGLAGGPANEQFF. The CDR3 DNA sequence: TGTGCCAGCAGTTCATGGTATGGTTTGACCGGACTAGCGGGAGGGCCGGCCAATGAGCAGTTCTTC.

J is TRBJ2-5 and V is TRBV6-5; no clear D gene. V dropped 0 bases and J dropped 7 bases, with 3 bases sitting between them. The CDR3 has 11 residues. The germline gives CDR1 MNHEY, CDR2 SVGAGI. The CDR3 bases are TGTGCCAGCAGTTACTCAGGGACCCAGTACTTC. It codes for CASSYSGTQYF.

The chain joins TRBV27 to TRBJ1-3; D is ambiguous. The CDR3 contains 11 residues. Trimming took 6 bases from V and 4 from J, leaving 4 bases between them. The germline CDR1 and CDR2 sequences are MNHEY and SMNVEV (reference sequence). Written as DNA, the CDR3 is TGTGCCAGCAGCAAAGGAAACACCATATATTTT. This codes for CASSKGNTIYF.

The chain joins TRBV4-2 to TRBJ2-3; the match to TRBD2 covers 7 bases. Germline CDR1 LGHNA, CDR2 YNFKEQ. J gave up 5 bases and V 1 base, and 6 bases lay outside the gene matches. The CDR3 has 15 amino acids. The CDR3 nucleotides are TGTGCCAGCAGCCAAGCGCGGGAGTGGGTAGATACGCAGTATTTT. As protein: CASSQAREWVDTQYF.

V gene TRBV2 combines with J gene TRBJ2-4; D is undetermined. This CDR3 region has 14 residues. V gave up 7 bases and J gave up 6 bases, with 16 bases separating them. The germline V gene encodes CDR1 SNHLY and CDR2 FYNNEI. CDR3 loop: CASIERRLGNIQYF. CDR3 sequence (DNA): TGTGCCAGCATAGAACGCCGGTTGGGAAACATTCAGTACTTC.

This clone is a singleton in its sample. This chain connects TRBV7-2 to TRBJ2-7; a weak D match, TRBD1 (6 bases). Trimming shortened V by 3 bases and J by 3 bases, and 12 bases separated the two germline ends. Germline V CDR1 and CDR2: SGHTA, FQGNSA. The CDR3 consists of 14 residues. CDR3 residues: CASSFSQGLYEQYF. The CDR3 nucleotides read TGTGCCAGCAGCTTCTCACAGGGCCTCTACGAGCAGTACTTC.

Note on this clone: The same CDR3 is also encoded by other DNA sequences in this sample. This chain joins TRBV28 and TRBJ1-4; no definite D call. V was shortened by 5 bases and J by 8 bases, with 6 bases between the two germline ends. Germline V gives CDR1 MDHEN, CDR2 SYDVKM. The CDR3 loop spans 11 amino acids. The CDR3 coding sequence is TGTGCCAGCAGTCTTCGGGAAAAACTGTTTTTT. It encodes CASSLREKLFF.

The V gene is TRBV28, the J gene TRBJ2-2; 8 bases agree with TRBD2. V dropped 5 bases and J dropped 5; count of bases not matched to a gene: 13. The CDR3 totals 17 residues. Looked up from germline, CDR1 is MDHEN and CDR2 is SYDVKM. The CDR3, as DNA: TGTGCCAGCAGTCCCACCCCGGGACTAGGATTAACCGGGGAGCTGTTTTTT. Its translation is CASSPTPGLGLTGELFF.

The rearrangement uses TRBV5-3 and TRBJ1-5; D possibly corresponds to TRBD1 (5 bases). TRBV5-3 is an ORF; its function is uncertain. The CDR3 is made up of 15 amino acids. Deletions cut 4 bases from V and 0 bases from J, with 11 bases between. The CDR3 DNA reads TGTGCCAGAAGCGGACCGGGACCTAGCAATCAGCCCCAGCATTTT. This sequence encodes CARSGPGPSNQPQHF.

The J gene is TRBJ2-7, the V gene TRBV5-4, with D maybe TRBD1 (5 bases). CDR1 and CDR2 (germline): SGHNT, YYREEE (reference sequence). The V end lost 1 base, the J end lost 2 bases, and 10 bases lay between the germline ends. This CDR3 is 14 amino acids long. CDR3 sequence: CASSLKGNAYEQYF. Written as DNA, the CDR3 is TGTGCCAGCAGCTTGAAGGGGAACGCCTACGAGCAGTACTTC.